The rows below give T cell receptor beta chains drawn from one sample of a study of Graves' ophthalmopathy and Graves' hyperthyroidism. TCRdb independently ran MiXCR on the multiplex PCR reads; one entry per CDR3 protein. The sample records hundreds of thousands of distinct CDR3 sequences, under 25% being singletons. The specimen sequenced was peripheral blood. The receptors stem from a young woman with stable Graves' hyperthyroidism. CDR3s include the opening cysteine and the closing phenylalanine or tryptophan. The order of the fields is clone size, V gene, D gene, J gene, CDR3 DNA, CDR3 protein. The D gene is left open where the match is weak. For some rows the clone size is stated as once, few or many, or as a class when expanded; others skip it.

size: many; V: TRBV11-2; D: -; J: TRBJ1-5; DNA: TGTGCCAGCAGCTTAGGGGGCGACAAGGGTTCCAATCAGCCCCAGCATTTT; CDR3: CASSLGGDKGSNQPQHF
size: many; V: TRBV30; D: -; J: TRBJ1-2; DNA: TGTGCCTGGAGTGTCGGGGGGACCCGCCTGGGCTACACCTTC; CDR3: CAWSVGGTRLGYTF
size: few; V: TRBV30; D: -; J: TRBJ2-2; DNA: TGTGCCCAAGGGCTAGAGAACACCGGGGAGCTGTTTTTT; CDR3: CAQGLENTGELFF
size: few; V: TRBV18; D: -; J: TRBJ2-5; DNA: TGTGCCAGCTCACCGGGAGACAGGAAATCGGAGACCCAGTACTTC; CDR3: CASSPGDRKSETQYF
size: few; V: TRBV10-3; D: -; J: TRBJ1-6; DNA: TGTGCCATCAGGGGTCGGGGCTATAATTCACCCCTCCACTTT; CDR3: CAIRGRGYNSPLHF
size: many; V: TRBV11-2; D: -; J: TRBJ2-5; DNA: TGTGCCAGCAGTGTAACCCCAGAGACCCAGTACTTC; CDR3: CASSVTPETQYF
size: many; V: TRBV18; D: TRBD1; J: TRBJ2-5; DNA: TGTGCCAGCTCACCCGGGACAGGGCGCGAGACCCAGTACTTC; CDR3: CASSPGTGRETQYF
size: many; V: TRBV20-1; D: -; J: TRBJ1-6; DNA: TGCAGTGCTAGAGAGGGCAGGGTCGGTTCACCCCTCCACTTT; CDR3: CSAREGRVGSPLHF
size: -; V: TRBV28; D: -; J: TRBJ1-5; DNA: TGTGCCAGCATAGGAGGATATAGCAATCAGCCCCAGCATTTT; CDR3: CASIGGYSNQPQHF
size: many; V: TRBV20-1; D: TRBD2; J: TRBJ2-4; DNA: TGCAGTGCCAGAACTAGCGGGAGAGGCGCCAAAAACATTCAGTACTTC; CDR3: CSARTSGRGAKNIQYF
size: -; V: TRBV12-3/TRBV12-4; D: -; J: TRBJ2-7; DNA: TGTGCCAGCAATCCCCTTCCGGGGGGCCACGAGCAGTACTTC; CDR3: CASNPLPGGHEQYF
size: many; V: TRBV12-5; D: -; J: TRBJ1-1; DNA: TGTGCTAGTGGTTTGACCCCACCAGTGAACACTGAAGCTTTCTTT; CDR3: CASGLTPPVNTEAFF
size: many; V: TRBV7-2; D: -; J: TRBJ2-7; DNA: TGTGCCAGCAGCTTAACGGGCGAGCAGTACTTC; CDR3: CASSLTGEQYF
size: many; V: TRBV28; D: -; J: TRBJ2-6; DNA: TGTGCCAGCAGTTCCCCTATCCTGGGGCGCGGGGCCAACGTCCTGACTTTC; CDR3: CASSSPILGRGANVLTF
size: few; V: TRBV4-1; D: -; J: TRBJ1-5; DNA: TGCGCCAGCAGCTACCTCCCCAATCAGCCCCAGCATTTT; CDR3: CASSYLPNQPQHF
size: -; V: TRBV2; D: -; J: TRBJ2-2; DNA: TGTGCCAGCAGTGGGGACACCCGGAACACCGGGGAGCTGTTTTTT; CDR3: CASSGDTRNTGELFF
size: few; V: TRBV5-6; D: -; J: TRBJ2-1; DNA: TGTGCCAGCAGCTTGGCCGTCACCCAGGGGCCCCCGCAGTTCTTC; CDR3: CASSLAVTQGPPQFF
size: many; V: TRBV20-1; D: -; J: TRBJ2-7; DNA: TGCAGTGCGGCTCAAGCCTTTTCTACCTACGAGCAGTACTTC; CDR3: CSAAQAFSTYEQYF
size: -; V: TRBV15; D: -; J: TRBJ1-1; DNA: TGTGCCACCGGGGGCAACAGGGAGAGCACTGAAGCTTTCTTT; CDR3: CATGGNRESTEAFF
size: -; V: TRBV20-1; D: TRBD1; J: TRBJ1-1; DNA: TGCAGTGTCGGAAGGGGGCGTTTCACTGAAGCTTTCTTT; CDR3: CSVGRGRFTEAFF
size: few; V: TRBV7-9; D: TRBD1; J: TRBJ1-6; DNA: TGTGCCAGCAGCTTAGGGGCTTCGGGACAGGCCCATTCACCCCTCCACTTT; CDR3: CASSLGASGQAHSPLHF
size: many; V: TRBV29-1; D: -; J: TRBJ2-5; DNA: TGCAGCGTCGAGTCTGGAAAAGAGACCCAGTACTTC; CDR3: CSVESGKETQYF
size: many; V: TRBV7-3; D: TRBD1; J: TRBJ2-7; DNA: TGTGCCAGCAGCTTAAGGGACAGGGACAACGAGCAGTACTTC; CDR3: CASSLRDRDNEQYF
size: many; V: TRBV6-1; D: TRBD1; J: TRBJ1-6; DNA: TGTGCCAGCACCGGCGACAGGGTAGGAAATTCACCCCTCCACTTT; CDR3: CASTGDRVGNSPLHF
size: many; V: TRBV15; D: -; J: TRBJ2-5; DNA: TGTGCCACCAGCAGAGATCAAGGGTCGGTGGAGACCCAGTACTTC; CDR3: CATSRDQGSVETQYF
size: many; V: TRBV20-1; D: -; J: TRBJ1-6; DNA: TGCAGTGCTAGACAACGGGGGAAAGGGTGGTCACCCCTCCACTTT; CDR3: CSARQRGKGWSPLHF
size: -; V: TRBV12-3/TRBV12-4; D: -; J: TRBJ2-7; DNA: TGTGCCAGCAGTTTATCGGGGGTTACCTACGAGCAGTACTTC; CDR3: CASSLSGVTYEQYF
size: many; V: TRBV11-2; D: TRBD1; J: TRBJ2-1; DNA: TGTGCCAGCAGCTTAGAAACGCTGGGGACAGGGTATGAGCAGTTCTTC; CDR3: CASSLETLGTGYEQFF
size: few; V: TRBV6-5; D: -; J: TRBJ1-2; DNA: TGTGCCAGCAGTTACTCGGGACGGATTAACTATGGCTACACCTTC; CDR3: CASSYSGRINYGYTF
size: many; V: TRBV30; D: -; J: TRBJ2-7; DNA: TGTGCCTGGAGTGAGATCTACGAGCAGTACTTC; CDR3: CAWSEIYEQYF
size: many; V: TRBV2; D: -; J: TRBJ1-2; DNA: TGTGCCGGCTCAGGGTTACCGGGAGGGTATGGCTACACCTTC; CDR3: CAGSGLPGGYGYTF
size: many; V: TRBV19; D: -; J: TRBJ1-5; DNA: TGTGCCACTTTAGGGGCGGTTGGCAATCAGCCCCAGCATTTT; CDR3: CATLGAVGNQPQHF
size: many; V: TRBV10-1; D: TRBD2; J: TRBJ2-7; DNA: TGCGCCAGCAGTGAGTCGGCTAGCGGGAGTGTCTCCTACGAGCAGTACTTC; CDR3: CASSESASGSVSYEQYF
size: many; V: TRBV5-8; D: TRBD1; J: TRBJ2-7; DNA: TGTGCCAGCAGCAACCGACAGGGATTCGGCGAGCAGTACTTC; CDR3: CASSNRQGFGEQYF
size: -; V: TRBV28; D: TRBD2; J: TRBJ2-4; DNA: TGTGCCAGCAGCCCCGGGACTAGCACCAAAAACATTCAGTACTTC; CDR3: CASSPGTSTKNIQYF
size: many; V: TRBV10-3; D: -; J: TRBJ1-2; DNA: TGTGCCACCGGACACGATAGAAACTATGGCTACACCTTC; CDR3: CATGHDRNYGYTF
size: many; V: TRBV2; D: TRBD2; J: TRBJ2-2; DNA: TGTGCCAGCAGTGACGAGCCAGCGGGAACCGGGGAGCTGTTTTTT; CDR3: CASSDEPAGTGELFF
size: many; V: TRBV19; D: -; J: TRBJ2-5; DNA: TGTGCCAGTAGTATACCAGGAGCGGAGACCCAGTACTTC; CDR3: CASSIPGAETQYF
size: many; V: TRBV6-5; D: TRBD1; J: TRBJ1-1; DNA: TGTGCCAGCAGTCGCGACCTGGGACAGGCAAACACTGAAGCTTTCTTT; CDR3: CASSRDLGQANTEAFF
size: many; V: TRBV29-1; D: TRBD1; J: TRBJ2-2; DNA: TGCAGCGTTGAAGAGAGGAGGACAGGGGCGGACACCGGGGAGCTGTTTTTT; CDR3: CSVEERRTGADTGELFF
size: many; V: TRBV20-1; D: -; J: TRBJ2-4; DNA: TGCAGTGCTAGAGTACTGACGGGTGGCAAAAACATTAAGTACTTC; CDR3: CSARVLTGGKNIKYF
size: many; V: TRBV10-3; D: TRBD2; J: TRBJ2-5; DNA: TGTGCCACCAATGCGGGGGACCAAGAGACCCAGTACTTC; CDR3: CATNAGDQETQYF
size: many; V: TRBV20-1; D: TRBD2; J: TRBJ2-5; DNA: TGCAGTGCTAGAGATTTTACCGGGACTAGGGGCCAAGAGACCCAGTACTTC; CDR3: CSARDFTGTRGQETQYF
size: many; V: TRBV5-6; D: -; J: TRBJ1-2; DNA: TGTGCCAGCAGCCTAGGCGCGGGGTTGCACTATGGCTACACCTTC; CDR3: CASSLGAGLHYGYTF
size: many; V: TRBV27; D: -; J: TRBJ2-7; DNA: TGTGCCAGCAGTCTCTATCCCGGGGCCTACGAGCAGTACTTC; CDR3: CASSLYPGAYEQYF
size: -; V: TRBV28; D: -; J: TRBJ2-7; DNA: TGTGCCAGCTGGTCGGACACCCCCTACGAGCAGTACTTC; CDR3: CASWSDTPYEQYF
size: many; V: TRBV5-1; D: -; J: TRBJ2-7; DNA: TGCGCCAGCAGCCAAGCGACAGGACCCTACGAGCAGTACTTC; CDR3: CASSQATGPYEQYF
size: many; V: TRBV25-1; D: -; J: TRBJ2-7; DNA: TGTGCCAGCAGTGTTTTGTCAGCCGATACCTACGAGCAGTACTTC; CDR3: CASSVLSADTYEQYF
size: many; V: TRBV15; D: -; J: TRBJ2-2; DNA: TGTGCCACCAGCAGAGATTTTGGGGGGCGTATCACCGGGGAGCTGTTTTTT; CDR3: CATSRDFGGRITGELFF
size: many; V: TRBV27; D: -; J: TRBJ2-2; DNA: TGTGCCAGCAGTTCTTTTCGGACAGGGACTAGCGGGGAGCTGTTTTTT; CDR3: CASSSFRTGTSGELFF
size: many; V: TRBV12-3/TRBV12-4; D: -; J: TRBJ1-1; DNA: TGTGCCAGCAGTGGGTTCCGTCGGGCTGAAGCTTTCTTT; CDR3: CASSGFRRAEAFF
size: many; V: TRBV24-1; D: -; J: TRBJ2-3; DNA: TGTGCCTTAGACTCTAGGGCCGGAACGAATACGCAGTATTTT; CDR3: CALDSRAGTNTQYF
size: many; V: TRBV9; D: -; J: TRBJ2-2; DNA: TGTGCCAGCAGCGTAGACGGAGCCACCGGGGAGCTGTTTTTT; CDR3: CASSVDGATGELFF
size: many; V: TRBV6-2/TRBV6-3; D: -; J: TRBJ2-7; DNA: TGTGCCAGCAGTTACTCGATGGACCACCCTGCCGAGCAGTACTTC; CDR3: CASSYSMDHPAEQYF